Following are 13 T cell receptor beta chains from one sample sequenced in a study of cytomegalovirus exposure and HLA in healthy donors. Clones were sequenced by immunoSEQ multiplex PCR, and TCRdb holds only the in-frame ones, with some missing. Among some 130,000 clones, about 80% were seen once, and the ten largest hold less than 35%. Source material: PBMCs. The receptors were sampled from a man in his thirties or forties in good health and CMV-seropositive.

The chain is built from TRBV5-1 and TRBJ1-5, with a possible D match to TRBD1 (6 bases). V lost 4 bases to trimming and J lost 0 bases, with 14 bases between them. This CDR3 spans 16 amino acids. CDR1 is SGHRS, CDR2 YFSETQ, per germline. CDR3 nucleotide sequence: TGCGCCAGCAGCCTGGGGACACCAAATAGCAATCAGCCCCAGCATTTT. Protein sequence: CASSLGTPNSNQPQHF.

This chain links TRBV9 with TRBJ1-3; 9 nucleotides align to TRBD1. CDR1 is SGDLS, CDR2 YYNGEE, per germline. There are 16 residues in the CDR3. The V gene end was trimmed by 3 bases and the J gene end by 0 bases; junction bases not matched to a gene: 4. The CDR3 here is CASSDPGQGSGNTIYF. CDR3 in DNA: TGTGCCAGCAGCGACCCGGGACAGGGCTCTGGAAACACCATATATTTT.

In its sample, this clone was seen once. CDR3 nucleotide sequence: TGTGCCAGCAGCTTGCGTAGGATTGGGATTAGCGGGGGCTTAGATACGCAGTATTTT. Translating gives CASSLRRIGISGGLDTQYF. The rearrangement uses TRBV5-6 and TRBJ2-3; TRBD2 matches 9 bases. Unmatched junction bases numbered 17, after V lost 1 base and J lost 5 bases. CDR1 is SGHDT, CDR2 YYEEEE, per germline. The CDR3 spans 19 residues.

The chain couples TRBV29-1 to TRBJ2-7, with a weak D call TRBD2 (6 bases). The CDR3 totals 12 residues. Per the germline V gene, CDR1 is SQVTM and CDR2 is ANQGSEA. Trimming stripped 1 base from V and 5 bases from J, with 9 bases between. The CDR3 loop reads CSVEGGGDEQYF. The DNA for the CDR3 is TGCAGCGTTGAAGGGGGCGGGGACGAGCAGTACTTC.

The gene calls are TRBV2 and TRBJ2-1; 9 bases are shared with TRBD2. With 2 bases clipped from V and 1 base from J, the junction kept 3 bases outside the gene matches. The CDR3 runs to 16 residues. Germline V gene sequence: CDR1 SNHLY, CDR2 FYNNEI. Here the CDR3 reads CASSERAGGSYNEQFF. Here the CDR3 DNA reads TGTGCCAGCAGTGAACGAGCGGGGGGTTCCTACAATGAGCAGTTCTTC. The full variable domain, in which reference TRBV2 and TRBJ2-1 provide the parts outside the CDR3, is EPEVTQTPSHQVTQMGQEVILRCVPISNHLYFYWYRQILGQKVEFLVSFYNNEISEKSEIFDDQFSVERPDGSNFTLKIRSTKLEDSAMYFCASSERAGGSYNEQFFGPGTRLTVL.

This clone appeared once. The V gene is TRBV5-4, the J gene TRBJ2-1; 9 nucleotides match TRBD2. The germline gives CDR1 SGHNT, CDR2 YYREEE (reference sequence). The CDR3 is 15 residues long. After removal of 0 bases from V and 6 bases from J, the junction contained 4 bases not matched to a gene. The CDR3 sequence is CASSLAAGGPNEQFF. CDR3 sequence (DNA): TGTGCCAGCAGCTTGGCCGCGGGAGGGCCCAATGAGCAGTTCTTC.

CDR3 coding DNA: TGCGCCAGCAGTGGGGGACTAGCGGGAGGTAATGAGCAGTTCTTC. Its protein is CASSGGLAGGNEQFF. This rearrangement joins TRBV10-1 to TRBJ2-1; the match to TRBD2 covers 15 bases. Per the germline V gene, CDR1 is WNHNN and CDR2 is SYGVQD (reference sequence). V shed 4 bases, J shed 7 bases, and the junction held 2 bases outside the gene matches. The CDR3 is 15 amino acids.

This rearrangement joins TRBV4-2 to TRBJ1-2; D gene unclear. CDR3 length equals 16 residues. CDR1 and CDR2 from the germline V gene are LGHNA and YNFKEQ. V was pared by 1 base and J by 5 bases, with 17 bases between. The CDR3 bases are TGTGCCAGCAGCCAAGGGAGGCGCGGGGTGGCGTATGGCTACACCTTC. This codes for CASSQGRRGVAYGYTF.

This rearrangement joins TRBV6-5 to TRBJ1-1; no firm D call. Deletions cut 6 bases from V and 2 bases from J, with 10 bases between. The germline CDR1 and CDR2 sequences are MNHEY and SVGAGI. This CDR3 has 13 amino acids. The CDR3, as DNA: TGTGCCAGCAGGTCCAGTCTTAACACTGAAGCTTTCTTT. Protein sequence: CASRSSLNTEAFF.

The V and J genes are TRBV12-5 and TRBJ1-5; D remains ambiguous. Trimming pared 4 bases from V and 10 bases from J, leaving 8 bases between. Germline V gene lookup returns CDR1 LGHNT and CDR2 FRNRAP. The CDR3 is 11 residues long. CDR3: CASGWSLPQHF. The CDR3 region has the DNA TGTGCTAGTGGTTGGAGCTTACCCCAGCATTTT. The entire variable domain, with the rest obtained from reference TRBV12-5 and TRBJ1-5, is as follows: DARVTQTPRHKVTEMGQEVTMRCQPILGHNTVFWYRQTMMQGLELLAYFRNRAPLDDSGMPKDRFSAEMPDATLATLKIQPSEPRDSAVYFCASGWSLPQHFGDGTRLSIL.

The J gene is TRBJ2-2, the V gene TRBV7-8; TRBD1 might be the D (5 bases). The germline V and J ends were trimmed by 3 bases and 4 bases, with 9 bases remaining between them. Looked up from germline, CDR1 is SGHVS and CDR2 is FQNEAQ. The CDR3 loop spans 14 amino acids. The CDR3 sequence: CASSFSGPTGELFF. As DNA, the CDR3 is TGTGCCAGCAGCTTTTCAGGGCCCACCGGGGAGCTGTTTTTT. The full variable domain, rest sourced from reference TRBV7-8 and TRBJ2-2, is GAGVSQSPRYKVAKRGQDVALRCDPISGHVSLFWYQQALGQGPEFLTYFQNEAQLDKSGLPSDRFFAERPEGSVSTLKIQRTQQEDSAVYLCASSFSGPTGELFFGEGSRLTVL.

The rearrangement uses TRBV2 and TRBJ2-5; TRBD1 matches 7 bases. Germline assignment: CDR1 SNHLY and CDR2 FYNNEI. The CDR3 sequence is 14 residues long. The trim removed 5 bases at V and 3 bases at J, leaving 6 bases unmatched. In nucleotides, the CDR3 is TGTGCCAGCAGTCTTGGACAGGCAAAAGAGACCCAGTACTTC. Amino acid sequence: CASSLGQAKETQYF.

The chain combines TRBV5-6 with TRBJ2-2; D might be TRBD2 (5 bases). CDR3 length equals 16 residues. Looked up from germline, CDR1 is SGHDT and CDR2 is YYEEEE. Deletions cut 4 bases from V and 0 bases from J, with 13 bases between. The CDR3 DNA is TGTGCCAGCAGCCCGGTCGGGGTTTCGAACACCGGGGAGCTGTTTTTT. Translating gives CASSPVGVSNTGELFF.